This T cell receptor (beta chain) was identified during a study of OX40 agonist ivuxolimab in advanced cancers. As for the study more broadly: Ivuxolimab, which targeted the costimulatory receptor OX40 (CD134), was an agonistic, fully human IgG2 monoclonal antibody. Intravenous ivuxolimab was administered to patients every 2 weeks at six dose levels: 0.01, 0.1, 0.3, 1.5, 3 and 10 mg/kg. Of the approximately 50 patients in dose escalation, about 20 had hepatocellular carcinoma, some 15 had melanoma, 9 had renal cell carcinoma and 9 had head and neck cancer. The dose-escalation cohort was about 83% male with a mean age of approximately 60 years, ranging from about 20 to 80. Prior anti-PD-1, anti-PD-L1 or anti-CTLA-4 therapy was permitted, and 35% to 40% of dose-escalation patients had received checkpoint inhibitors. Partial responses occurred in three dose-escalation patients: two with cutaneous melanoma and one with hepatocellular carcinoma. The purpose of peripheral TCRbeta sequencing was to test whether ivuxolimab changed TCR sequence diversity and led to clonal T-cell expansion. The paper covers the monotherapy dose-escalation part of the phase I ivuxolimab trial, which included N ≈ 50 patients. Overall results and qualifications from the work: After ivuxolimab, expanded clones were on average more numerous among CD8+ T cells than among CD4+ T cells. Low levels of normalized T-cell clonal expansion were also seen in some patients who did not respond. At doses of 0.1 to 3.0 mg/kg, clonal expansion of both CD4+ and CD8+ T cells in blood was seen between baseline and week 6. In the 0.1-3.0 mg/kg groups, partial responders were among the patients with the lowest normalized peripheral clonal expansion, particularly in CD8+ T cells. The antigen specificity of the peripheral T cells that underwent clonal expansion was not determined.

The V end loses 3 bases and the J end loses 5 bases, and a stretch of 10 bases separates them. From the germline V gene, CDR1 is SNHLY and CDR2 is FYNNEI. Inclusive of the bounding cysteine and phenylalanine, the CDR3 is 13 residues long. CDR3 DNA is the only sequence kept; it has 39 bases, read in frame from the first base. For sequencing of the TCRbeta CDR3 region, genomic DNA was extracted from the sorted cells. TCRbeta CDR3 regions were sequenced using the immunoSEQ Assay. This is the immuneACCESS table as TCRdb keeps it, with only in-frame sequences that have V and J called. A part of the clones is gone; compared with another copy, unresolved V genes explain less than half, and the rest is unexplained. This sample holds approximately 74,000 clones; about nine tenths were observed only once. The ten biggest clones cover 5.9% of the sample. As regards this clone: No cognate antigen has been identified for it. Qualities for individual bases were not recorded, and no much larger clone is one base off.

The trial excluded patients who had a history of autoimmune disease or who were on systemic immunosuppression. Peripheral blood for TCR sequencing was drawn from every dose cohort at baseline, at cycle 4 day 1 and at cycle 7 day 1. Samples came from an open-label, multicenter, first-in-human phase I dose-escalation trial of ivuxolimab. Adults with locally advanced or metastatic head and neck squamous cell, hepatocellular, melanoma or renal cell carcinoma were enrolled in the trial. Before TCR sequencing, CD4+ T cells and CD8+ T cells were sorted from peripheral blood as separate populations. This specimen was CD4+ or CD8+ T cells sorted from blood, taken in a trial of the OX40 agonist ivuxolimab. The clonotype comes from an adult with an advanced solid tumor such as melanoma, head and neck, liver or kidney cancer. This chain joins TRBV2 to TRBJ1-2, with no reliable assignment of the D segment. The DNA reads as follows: TGTGCCAGCAGTGACCACCTCCTATATGGCTACACCTTC. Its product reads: CASSDHLLYGYTF.